This T cell receptor beta chain was found in a study of shared clonotypes between healthy human individuals. Comment on this clone: Its antigen remains unidentified.

Libraries were prepared by immunoSEQ multiplex PCR; TCRdb keeps only in-frame clonotypes and omits some of them. The sample holds over 700,000 clones, 55% to 75% seen once. The CDR3 totals 11 residues. Germline-derived CDR1 and CDR2 are MNHEY and SVGAGI. The V gene lost 6 bases and the J gene lost 5 bases, with 7 bases spanning the gap. Study-wide results and limits: For naive CD4 cells, roughly 5% of clonotypes were shared across a few donors.

This receptor was identified in a woman in her 30s in good health. Sequencing was carried out using memory CD4+ T cells sorted from blood. Subset in this sample: CD45RA-negative fraction. The chain is built from TRBV6-5 and TRBJ1-2, with D unresolved. CDR3 DNA sequence: TGTGCCAGCAGCCAAGGATATGGCTACACCTTC. Residues: CASSQGYGYTF.